What follows are 15 T cell receptor beta chains derived from one specimen sequenced in a study of T-cell reconstitution after alpha-beta-depleted transplantation in children. TCRbeta library construction was performed incorporating unique molecular identifiers. TCRdb recomputed calls from the PCR reads with MiXCR, one row per CDR3 protein. The profile shows 700,000 to 950,000 distinct CDR3 sequences, roughly 15% of them singletons. The sample in question was PBMCs, mostly from graft donor cells, obtained 360 days after TCRalphabeta/CD19-depleted stem cell transplant. These receptors were obtained from a male patient aged 10 to 17 who had a stem cell transplant for acute lymphoblastic leukemia, so the T cells may come from the graft donor.

This chain uses TRBV20-1 with TRBJ2-1; 9 positions match TRBD2. The CDR3 extends over 17 amino acids. The germline gives CDR1 DFQATT, CDR2 SNEGSKA (reference sequence). Losses at the gene ends were 1 base for V and 0 bases for J; bases not matched to a gene: 7. DNA of the CDR3: TGCAGTGCTAGAGTGATTAGCGGGAGAGCCTCCTACAATGAGCAGTTCTTC. This sequence encodes CSARVISGRASYNEQFF.

In its sample, this clonotype was seen a few times. This chain joins TRBV15 and TRBJ2-3; 8 nucleotides match TRBD1. Per the germline V gene, CDR1 is LNHNV and CDR2 is YYDKDF (reference sequence). Trimming removed 1 base from V and 1 base from J; junction bases left unmatched: 7. The CDR3 is made up of 17 amino acids. The CDR3 loop reads CATSRGDRGIGTDTQYF. CDR3 DNA: TGTGCCACCAGCAGAGGCGACAGGGGAATAGGCACAGATACGCAGTATTTT.

There are many counts of this clonotype. Written as DNA, the CDR3 is TGTGCCAGCAGTTTCAGGGATAGGTACAATGAGCAGTTCTTC. This gives the protein CASSFRDRYNEQFF. The gene calls are TRBV12-3 or TRBV12-4 and TRBJ2-1, with D possibly being TRBD1 (5 bases). CDR3 size: 14 residues. V lost 3 bases and J 4 bases, leaving 10 bases between the germline ends.

In this sample, this clonotype turned up many times. The V gene is TRBV20-1, the J gene TRBJ2-1, with TRBD2 matching over 11 bases. The CDR3 has 14 residues. CDR1 and CDR2 (germline): DFQATT, SNEGSKA (reference sequence). Trimming removed 6 bases from V and 4 bases from J; junction bases left unmatched: 5. The chain's CDR3 is CSACTSGSYNEQFF. Here the CDR3 DNA reads TGCAGTGCCTGCACTAGCGGGAGTTACAATGAGCAGTTCTTC.

This clonotype was found many times. The chain couples TRBV19 to TRBJ1-6, with D possibly TRBD1 on 5 matching bases. CDR3 length equals 15 residues. V lost 4 bases and J lost 9, with 16 bases in between. Germline CDR1 is LNHDA and CDR2 is SQIVND (reference sequence). In nucleotides, the CDR3 is TGTGCCAGTAGTACCTCCGGGACTTTTCCTTCACCCCTCCACTTT. It translates to CASSTSGTFPSPLHF.

This clonotype was found a few times. This chain connects TRBV15 to TRBJ1-6, with 7 bases lining up with TRBD1. The CDR3 totals 13 residues. In germline, CDR1 is LNHNV, CDR2 YYDKDF (reference sequence). J lost 7 bases, V lost 5 bases, and 2 bases had no gene match. Here the CDR3 reads CATSATGNSPLHF. The CDR3, as DNA: TGTGCCACCAGCGCGACAGGGAATTCACCCCTCCACTTT. Drawing the rest from reference TRBV15 and TRBJ1-6, the complete variable domain is DAMVIQNPRYQVTQFGKPVTLSCSQTLNHNVMYWYQQKSSQAPKLLFHYYDKDFNNEADTPDNFQSRRPNTSFCFLDIRSPGLGDTAMYLCATSATGNSPLHFGNGTRLTVT.

This clonotype came up a few times. V gene TRBV5-1 combines with J gene TRBJ2-7; TRBD1 matches at 9 bases. CDR3 length equals 21 residues. J gave up 2 bases and V 1 base, and 22 bases lay outside the gene matches. Germline CDR1 is SGHRS and CDR2 is YFSETQ. CDR3 DNA sequence: TGCGCCAGCAGCTTGAATTTCCCGGGACAGGGAGCTCAAAGGGGGACCTACGAGCAGTACTTC. It translates to CASSLNFPGQGAQRGTYEQYF.

This clonotype was picked up a small number of times. This chain uses TRBV7-9 with TRBJ1-5, with 9 bases lining up with TRBD1. From germline, CDR1 is SEHNR and CDR2 FQNEAQ (reference sequence). CDR3 length: 15 residues. V shed 1 base, J shed 9 bases, and the junction held 7 bases outside the gene matches. CDR3 in amino acids: CASSLGGTGNGPQHF. CDR3 bases: TGTGCCAGCAGCTTAGGAGGGACAGGGAATGGGCCCCAGCATTTT.

In this sample, this clonotype turned up many times. The rearrangement joins TRBV7-2 to TRBJ2-1, with TRBD2 matching 11 bases. Trimming at V came to 3 bases and at J to 4 bases, leaving 2 bases not matched to a gene. Germline V gene lookup returns CDR1 SGHTA and CDR2 FQGNSA. This CDR3 contains 15 residues. The CDR3, as DNA: TGTGCCAGCAGCTTGACTAGCGGGGTTTACAATGAGCAGTTCTTC. Protein product: CASSLTSGVYNEQFF.

The chain couples TRBV7-9 to TRBJ2-2; the D gene is possibly TRBD2 (5 bases). The CDR3 length is 16 residues. Germline V gives CDR1 SEHNR, CDR2 FQNEAQ (reference sequence). The V gene lost 1 base and the J gene lost 0 bases, with 9 bases spanning the gap. CDR3 sequence reads: CASSLVASANTGELFF. The CDR3 DNA follows: TGTGCCAGCAGCTTAGTAGCGAGCGCGAACACCGGGGAGCTGTTTTTT.

The gene calls are TRBV27 and TRBJ2-3; 7 positions match TRBD1. This CDR3 has 16 amino acids. The germline V gene has CDR1 MNHEY and CDR2 SMNVEV (reference sequence). The V gene end was trimmed by 4 bases and the J gene end by 8 bases; junction bases not matched to a gene: 15. As DNA, the CDR3 is TGTGCCAGCAGTTCGCCACGGGACAGCCTGTGGGGTACGCAGTATTTT. This gives the protein CASSSPRDSLWGTQYF.

This clonotype was seen a handful of times. The CDR3: CASSRDYLEQYF. The CDR3 region has the DNA TGTGCCAGCAGTAGGGACTACCTAGAGCAGTACTTC. The rearrangement joins TRBV6-5 to TRBJ2-7; 7 bases match TRBD2. The CDR3 sequence is 12 residues long. The V segment lost 5 bases and the J segment 7 bases; nucleotides outside the gene matches: 5. CDR1 and CDR2 (germline): MNHEY, SVGAGI.

The chain employs TRBV5-1 and TRBJ2-7; D is tentatively TRBD1 or TRBD2 (5 bases each). Trimming cost V 2 bases and J 0 bases, with 12 bases left between them. Germline-derived CDR1 and CDR2 are SGHRS and YFSETQ. The CDR3 has 15 residues. The CDR3 bases are TGCGCCAGCAGCTTTGAGGGGCCGATCTCCTACGAGCAGTACTTC. It codes for CASSFEGPISYEQYF.

This clonotype was counted between two and nine times. This chain connects TRBV29-1 to TRBJ2-7, with D hard to call. The V and J ends lost 0 bases and 3 bases respectively, with 9 bases between them. The germline gives CDR1 SQVTM, CDR2 ANQGSEA. This CDR3 is 13 amino acids long. CDR3 sequence reads: CSVEDLSSYEQYF. The CDR3 DNA follows: TGCAGCGTTGAAGATCTCAGCAGCTACGAGCAGTACTTC.

This rearrangement joins TRBV20-1 to TRBJ2-7; D is tentatively TRBD1 or TRBD2 (5 bases each). In germline, CDR1 is DFQATT, CDR2 SNEGSKA (reference sequence). This CDR3 spans 15 amino acids. V dropped 0 bases and J dropped 1 base, with 13 bases sitting between them. The CDR3 loop reads CSARDGGRPSYEQYF. In DNA, the CDR3 is TGCAGTGCTAGAGATGGGGGAAGGCCGTCCTACGAGCAGTACTTC.